This T cell receptor (beta chain) was observed in a study of CD4+ T cells in melanoma. The study, taken as a whole, reports: CD8+ T cell, macrophage and B cell function reportedly correlated with neoantigen-specific CD4+ T cells. Diverse differentiation states were reported for melanoma neoantigen-specific CD4+ T cells.

Using immunoSEQ multiplex PCR, the repertoire was profiled, and TCRdb retains in-frame clones only, with some absent. In the table there are about 21,000 clones, more than 65% of which are singletons. In the case of this clone: Its antigen remains unidentified.

The sequenced sample consisted of cells from a culture (not recorded whether cultured in vitro). This TCR derives from a human donor with melanoma.

CDR3 region: CASSVTMDRYYGEQYF. DNA for the CDR3: TGCGCCAGCAGCGTTACTATGGACAGGTACTACGGCGAGCAGTACTTC. The rearrangement uses TRBV5-1 and TRBJ2-7, with 7 nucleotides matching TRBD1. Germline-derived CDR1 and CDR2 are SGHRS and YFSETQ. With 4 bases clipped from V and 6 bases from J, the junction kept 16 bases outside the gene matches. CDR3 size: 16 residues.